These 5 T cell receptor beta chains came from one sample sequenced in a study of vaccination and CD4 T cells after COVID-19. These receptors have no identified antigens. Once obtained from cultured CD4+ T cells, the DNA was sequenced using the Oncomine TCR Beta short-read assay. TCRdb reanalysed the PCR reads using MiXCR and keeps one entry per CDR3 protein. The table shows about 17,000 distinct CDR3 sequences, with less than 60% occurring only once. Time point meaning: late sampling 161 to 241 days after vaccination in a few convalescent patients. Treatment denoted: roughly 11-day PBMC culture with coronavirus spike peptide pools or control peptides (ViraFEST assay). The material sequenced was CD4+ T cells from blood, cultured in vitro, taken about 7 months after SARS-CoV-2 vaccination. The receptor source for this set is a human donor who had recovered from COVID-19.

The chain joins TRBV7-2 to TRBJ2-7, with D unresolved. In germline, CDR1 is SGHTA, CDR2 FQGNSA. The CDR3 length is 12 residues. Trimming removed 1 base at V and 6 bases at J, with 7 bases between. The CDR3 loop reads CASSLDRREQYF. As DNA, the CDR3 is TGTGCCAGCAGCTTAGACCGGCGCGAGCAGTACTTC.

The chain joins TRBV11-3 to TRBJ2-7; 8 bases fit TRBD1. V shed 5 bases, J shed 3 bases, and the junction held 6 bases outside the gene matches. Germline assignment: CDR1 SGHNT and CDR2 YENEEA. The CDR3 is 14 amino acids. The CDR3 DNA sequence: TGTGCCAGCAGCCAGGGACAGGATTACTACGAGCAGTACTTC. Amino acids: CASSQGQDYYEQYF.

This rearrangement joins TRBV27 to TRBJ1-1; 8 positions match TRBD1. The trim removed 6 bases at V and 1 base at J, leaving 10 bases unmatched. This CDR3 has 16 amino acids. Germline values: CDR1 MNHEY, CDR2 SMNVEV (reference sequence). For the CDR3, the DNA is TGTGCCAGCAGGGGTAACCGAGACAGGGGGAACACTGAAGCTTTCTTT. The encoded protein is CASRGNRDRGNTEAFF.

The gene calls are TRBV5-4 and TRBJ2-1, with TRBD2 matching 14 bases. V trimming: 2 bases; J trimming: 10 bases; junction bases outside the gene matches: 8. The CDR3 extends over 16 amino acids. CDR1 and CDR2 (germline): SGHNT, YYREEE (reference sequence). The CDR3 region is CASSFAGTSGRGEQFF. DNA for the CDR3: TGTGCCAGCAGCTTCGCCGGGACTAGCGGGAGAGGCGAGCAGTTCTTC. The full variable domain, rest sourced from reference TRBV5-4 and TRBJ2-1, is ETGVTQSPTHLIKTRGQQVTLRCSSQSGHNTVSWYQQALGQGPQFIFQYYREEENGRGNFPPRFSGLQFPNYSSELNVNALELDDSALYLCASSFAGTSGRGEQFFGPGTRLTVL.

The sample holds a few counts of this clonotype. CDR3 region: CAAQPVGINSPLHF. The CDR3 DNA reads as TGTGCCGCCCAACCAGTGGGGATTAATTCACCCCTCCACTTT. V is TRBV6-1 and J is TRBJ1-6; D remains ambiguous. The V gene lost 11 bases and the J gene lost 6 bases, with 17 bases spanning the gap. This CDR3 comprises 14 residues. CDR1 is MNHNS and CDR2 is SASEGT in the germline V gene.